This section outlines one T cell receptor (beta chain) sequence together with its context. This clonotype was picked up a small number of times. Its recognized antigen is unknown. No qualities accompany the bases; no much larger clone lies one base away. The junction carries 15 bases between V and J, which are trimmed by 5 bases and 1 base respectively. Taken from cysteine to phenylalanine, the CDR3 has 15 residues. Only the CDR3 region is kept as DNA, spanning 45 bases read in frame from base 1. CDR1 and CDR2 were assigned from the germline V gene (reference sequence) as SGHKS and YYEKEE. This record belongs to a study of T cells in Graves' hyperthyroidism and ophthalmopathy (dated by TCRdb to between 2018 and 2021). Background on the whole study: Peripheral blood was sampled at the time of initial diagnosis, prior to any treatment. TCR V-J signatures able to tell the groups apart were searched for in a discovery cohort of some 97 patients, of whom 43 had Graves' ophthalmopathy and around 58 had stable Graves' hyperthyroidism. Prospective prediction of ophthalmopathy was tested in an independent validation cohort of some 19 hyperthyroidism patients and some 17 patients who later progressed to ophthalmopathy. For training and testing, the approximately 97 patients in the discovery cohort were randomly divided in a 7:3 ratio. The study also compared thyroid tissue and blood T-cell repertoires from several Graves' hyperthyroidism patients. After sampling, hyperthyroidism patients received methimazole starting at 30 mg daily, and ophthalmopathy patients received high-dose intravenous methylprednisolone. TCR Vbeta CDR3 sequencing of 130 to 150 peripheral blood samples (about 45 ophthalmopathy, about 74 hyperthyroidism and about 17 progressor patients) is reported in the paper. Study-level results and caveats: Sample size was not statistically predetermined, and blinding of investigators to group allocation was not performed. In validation, progression to ophthalmopathy was predicted by the model with about 70% sensitivity and about 72% specificity, a median of roughly 6 months before onset. Most expanded thyroid clonotypes (frequency above 0.001) were also found in blood, which suggests that blood repertoires may mirror thyroid immune responses. A 13 V-J signature model separated ophthalmopathy from stable hyperthyroidism, with roughly 88% sensitivity and roughly 82% specificity in cross-validation and 80%/75% in testing.

Stable Graves' hyperthyroidism was defined as the absence of progression to ophthalmopathy over 18 months of follow-up. Hyperthyroidism patients were aged 18 to 65 years and newly diagnosed, with disease duration of less than 2 months. Any patient with an uncontrolled infection, another autoimmune disease, pregnancy or lactation was excluded. Clinical symptoms, serum thyroxine and TRAb, thyroid ultrasound, and orbital computed tomography formed the basis for the diagnoses. PBMCs were isolated from 7.5 to 10 ml of fresh peripheral blood by Ficoll-Paque density gradient centrifugation. Total RNA was extracted with Trizol reagent, and quality was checked on an Agilent 2100 Bioanalyzer. The TCR beta CDR3 regions were amplified from the RNA transcripts. The first round of RT-PCR for the TCR CDR3 was performed with the HTBI primer set and the Qiagen OneStep RT-PCR kit. Libraries were constructed in a second round of multiplex PCR, after which size selection and purification were carried out. The libraries were sequenced on an Illumina HiSeq2000 using paired-end 100 bp reads. For the original study's pipeline: SOAPnuke was used to process the raw data, throwing out any read that contained adapters or uncalled bases, had a mean Phred below 15, or lacked an exact constant-primer or identifier match. High-quality paired reads were merged with COPE v1.2.5, and unique nucleotide sequences were defined as clonotypes. Clonotypes were aligned to IMGT TRBV, TRBD and TRBJ reference segments using MiTCR v1.1. Analysis was restricted to V-J combinations with a frequency above 0.0001, which covered roughly 99% of repertoires. A TCS score was defined as the ratio of F50 (clonal expansion) to E x V (chaos), with BLOSUM62-based TCRdist applied between CDR3 peptides within each V-J. Welch's t-statistics and random forest reduced around 550 V-J features to roughly 13, which were used in a naive Bayes classifier (R e1071). The raw public reads went through TCRdb reprocessing: fastp at Q25, MiXCR clone calling, in-frame beta chains kept. Rows merge per CDR3 protein into single entries with the most common DNA and genes. In this record, the V and J calls reflect TCRdb's handling and not the investigators' own analysis. This sample lists about 360,000 distinct CDR3 sequences; approximately 13% were detected once. The ten biggest clones cover 9% to 9.5% of the sample.

This chain joins TRBV5-5 to TRBJ1-2; 5 matching bases give a weak D call of TRBD1. Sequenced material: blood. The source is a young woman with Graves' hyperthyroidism. The nucleotide sequence reads TGTGCCAGCAGGGATGCCGGTCAGGGTAACTATGGCTACACCTTC. This translates into CASRDAGQGNYGYTF.